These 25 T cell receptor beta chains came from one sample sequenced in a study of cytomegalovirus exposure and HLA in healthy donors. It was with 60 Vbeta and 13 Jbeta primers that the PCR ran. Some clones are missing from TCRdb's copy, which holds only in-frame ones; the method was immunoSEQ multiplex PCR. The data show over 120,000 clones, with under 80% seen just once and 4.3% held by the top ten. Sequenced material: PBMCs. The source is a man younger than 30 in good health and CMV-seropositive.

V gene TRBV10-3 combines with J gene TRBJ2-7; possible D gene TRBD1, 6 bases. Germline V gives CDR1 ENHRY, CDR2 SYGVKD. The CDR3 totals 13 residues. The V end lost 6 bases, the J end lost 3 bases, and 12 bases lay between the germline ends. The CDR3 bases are TGTGCCATCAGATCGGACAGTGACTACGAGCAGTACTTC. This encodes CAIRSDSDYEQYF.

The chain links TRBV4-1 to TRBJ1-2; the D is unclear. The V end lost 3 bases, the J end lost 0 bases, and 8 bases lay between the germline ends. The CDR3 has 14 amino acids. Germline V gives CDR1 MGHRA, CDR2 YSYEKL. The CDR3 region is CASSHPGTNYGYTF. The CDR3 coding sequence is TGCGCCAGCAGCCACCCGGGTACTAACTATGGCTACACCTTC.

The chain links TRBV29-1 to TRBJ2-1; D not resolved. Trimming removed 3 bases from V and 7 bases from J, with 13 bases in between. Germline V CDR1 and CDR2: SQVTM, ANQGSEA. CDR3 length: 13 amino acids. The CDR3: CSVDYVSENEQFF. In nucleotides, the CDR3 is TGCAGCGTTGATTACGTGTCTGAGAATGAGCAGTTCTTC.

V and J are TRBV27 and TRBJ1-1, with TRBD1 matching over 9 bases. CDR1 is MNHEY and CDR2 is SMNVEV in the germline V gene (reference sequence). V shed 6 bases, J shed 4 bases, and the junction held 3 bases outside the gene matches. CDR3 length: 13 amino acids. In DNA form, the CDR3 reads TGTGCCAGCAGCAGACAGGGGGGCACTGAAGCTTTCTTT. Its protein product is CASSRQGGTEAFF.

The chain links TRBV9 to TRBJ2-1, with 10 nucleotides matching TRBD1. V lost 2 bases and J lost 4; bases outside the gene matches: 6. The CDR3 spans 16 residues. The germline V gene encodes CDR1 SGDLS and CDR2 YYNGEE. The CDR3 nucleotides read TGTGCCAGCAGCGTTGGGGACAGGGGCGTTTACAATGAGCAGTTCTTC. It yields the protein CASSVGDRGVYNEQFF.

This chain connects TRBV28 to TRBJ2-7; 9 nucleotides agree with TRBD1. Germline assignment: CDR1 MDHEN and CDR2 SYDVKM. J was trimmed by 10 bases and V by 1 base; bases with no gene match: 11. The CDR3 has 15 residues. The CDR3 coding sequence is TGTGCCAGCAGTTTATCTTCGAAGGGGACAGGGTTTCAGTACTTC. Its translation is CASSLSSKGTGFQYF.

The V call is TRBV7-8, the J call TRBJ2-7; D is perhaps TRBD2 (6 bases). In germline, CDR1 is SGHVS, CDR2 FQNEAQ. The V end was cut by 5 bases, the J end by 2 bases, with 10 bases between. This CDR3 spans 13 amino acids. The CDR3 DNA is TGTGCCAGCAGCCCCAGCGGGCCCTACGAGCAGTACTTC. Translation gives CASSPSGPYEQYF. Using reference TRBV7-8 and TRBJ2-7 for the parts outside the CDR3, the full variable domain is GAGVSQSPRYKVAKRGQDVALRCDPISGHVSLFWYQQALGQGPEFLTYFQNEAQLDKSGLPSDRFFAERPEGSVSTLKIQRTQQEDSAVYLCASSPSGPYEQYFGPGTRLTVT.

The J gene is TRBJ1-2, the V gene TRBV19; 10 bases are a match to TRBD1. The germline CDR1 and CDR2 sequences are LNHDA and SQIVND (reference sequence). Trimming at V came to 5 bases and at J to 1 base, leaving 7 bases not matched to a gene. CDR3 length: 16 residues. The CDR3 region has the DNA TGTGCCAGTAGTGTTACCGGGACAGGGGTTAACTATGGCTACACCTTC. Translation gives CASSVTGTGVNYGYTF.

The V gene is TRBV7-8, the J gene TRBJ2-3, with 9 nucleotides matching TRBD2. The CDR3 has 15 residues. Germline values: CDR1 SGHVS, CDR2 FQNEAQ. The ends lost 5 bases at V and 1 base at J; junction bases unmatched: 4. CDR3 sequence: CASSPGTSRTDTQYF. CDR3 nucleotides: TGTGCCAGCAGCCCCGGGACTAGCCGCACAGATACGCAGTATTTT.

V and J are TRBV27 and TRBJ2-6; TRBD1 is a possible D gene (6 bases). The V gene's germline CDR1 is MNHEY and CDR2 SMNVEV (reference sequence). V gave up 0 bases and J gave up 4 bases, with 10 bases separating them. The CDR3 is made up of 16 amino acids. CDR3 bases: TGTGCCAGCAGTTTATCTTGGGGACACGGGGCCAACGTCCTGACTTTC. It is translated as CASSLSWGHGANVLTF.

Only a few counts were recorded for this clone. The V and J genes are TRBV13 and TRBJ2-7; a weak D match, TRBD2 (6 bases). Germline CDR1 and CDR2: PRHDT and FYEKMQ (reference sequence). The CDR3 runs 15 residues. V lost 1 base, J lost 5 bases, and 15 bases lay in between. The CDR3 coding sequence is TGTGCCAGCAGCTTAGAGGGCGGGATCGACGACGAGCAGTACTTC. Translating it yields CASSLEGGIDDEQYF.

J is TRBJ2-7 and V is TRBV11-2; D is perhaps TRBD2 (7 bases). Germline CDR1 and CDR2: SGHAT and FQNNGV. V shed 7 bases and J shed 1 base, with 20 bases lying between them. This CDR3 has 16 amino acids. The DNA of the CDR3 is TGTGCCAGCACCACTACTCGGGGGGCCCCTTCCTACGAGCAGTACTTC. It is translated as CASTTTRGAPSYEQYF.

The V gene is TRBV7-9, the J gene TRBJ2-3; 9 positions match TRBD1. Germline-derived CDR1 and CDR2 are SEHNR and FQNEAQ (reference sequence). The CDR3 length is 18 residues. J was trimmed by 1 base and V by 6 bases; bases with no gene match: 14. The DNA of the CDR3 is TGTGCCAGCAGGGAGGGCTCGAAGAGGACAGGGGGCACAGATACGCAGTATTTT. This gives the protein CASREGSKRTGGTDTQYF.

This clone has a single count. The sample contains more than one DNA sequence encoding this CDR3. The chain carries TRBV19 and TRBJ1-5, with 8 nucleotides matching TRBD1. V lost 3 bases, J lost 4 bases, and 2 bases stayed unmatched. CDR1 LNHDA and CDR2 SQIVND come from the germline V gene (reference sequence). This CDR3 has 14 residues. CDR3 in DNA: TGTGCCAGTAGTATCCGGACAGGGAATCAGCCCCAGCATTTT. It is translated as CASSIRTGNQPQHF.

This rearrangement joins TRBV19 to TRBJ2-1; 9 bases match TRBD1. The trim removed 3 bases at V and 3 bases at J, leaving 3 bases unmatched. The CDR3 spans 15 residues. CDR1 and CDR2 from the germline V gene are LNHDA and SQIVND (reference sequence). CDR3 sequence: CASSIRDRDYNEQFF. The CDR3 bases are TGTGCCAGTAGTATTCGGGACAGGGACTACAATGAGCAGTTCTTC.

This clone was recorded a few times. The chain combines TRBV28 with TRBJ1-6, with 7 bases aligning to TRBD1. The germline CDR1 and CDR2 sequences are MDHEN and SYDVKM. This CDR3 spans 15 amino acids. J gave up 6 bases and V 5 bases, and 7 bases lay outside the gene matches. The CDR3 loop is CASSLTTGFNSPLHF. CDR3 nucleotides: TGTGCCAGCAGTCTAACGACAGGGTTTAATTCACCCCTCCACTTT.

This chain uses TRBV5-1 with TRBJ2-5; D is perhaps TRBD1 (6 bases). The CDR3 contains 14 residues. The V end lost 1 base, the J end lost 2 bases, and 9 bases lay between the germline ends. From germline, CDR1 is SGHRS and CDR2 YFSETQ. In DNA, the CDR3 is TGCGCCAGCAGCTTGACAGGGCCTCAAGAGACCCAGTACTTC. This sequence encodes CASSLTGPQETQYF.

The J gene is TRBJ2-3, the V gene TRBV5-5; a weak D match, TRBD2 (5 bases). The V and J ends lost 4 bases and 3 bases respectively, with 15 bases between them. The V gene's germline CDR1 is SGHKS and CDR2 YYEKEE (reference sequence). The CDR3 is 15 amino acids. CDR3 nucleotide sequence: TGTGCCAGCAGCCCGCAGGAGGTCGAGACAGATACGCAGTATTTT. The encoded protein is CASSPQEVETDTQYF.

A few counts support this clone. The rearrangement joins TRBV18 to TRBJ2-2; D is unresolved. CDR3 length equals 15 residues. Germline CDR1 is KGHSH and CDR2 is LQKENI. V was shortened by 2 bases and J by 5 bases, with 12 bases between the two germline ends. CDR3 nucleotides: TGTGCCAGCTCACCATTATACGGGTATACCGGGGAGCTGTTTTTT. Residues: CASSPLYGYTGELFF. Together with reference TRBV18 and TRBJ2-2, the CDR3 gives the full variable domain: NAGVMQNPRHLVRRRGQEARLRCSPMKGHSHVYWYRQLPEEGLKFMVYLQKENIIDESGMPKERFSAEFPKEGPSILRIQQVVRGDSAAYFCASSPLYGYTGELFFGEGSRLTVL.

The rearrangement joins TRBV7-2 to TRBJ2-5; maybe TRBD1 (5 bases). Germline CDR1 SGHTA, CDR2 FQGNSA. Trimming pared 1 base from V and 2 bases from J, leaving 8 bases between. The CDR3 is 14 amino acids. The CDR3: CASSLVSGQETQYF. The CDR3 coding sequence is TGTGCCAGCAGCTTAGTCTCAGGGCAAGAGACCCAGTACTTC.

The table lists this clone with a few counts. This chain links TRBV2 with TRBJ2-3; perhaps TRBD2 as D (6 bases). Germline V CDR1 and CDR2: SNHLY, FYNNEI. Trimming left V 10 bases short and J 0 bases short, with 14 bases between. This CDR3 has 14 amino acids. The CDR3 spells CANPRGKSTDTQYF. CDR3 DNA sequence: TGTGCCAACCCCCGGGGGAAAAGCACAGATACGCAGTATTTT.

As DNA, the CDR3 is TGCGCCAGCAGCCAAGACCGACAGGCCTTAGCCAAAAACATTCAGTACTTC. Translating it yields CASSQDRQALAKNIQYF. This rearrangement joins TRBV4-3 to TRBJ2-4; D is perhaps TRBD1 (6 bases). Germline V gene lookup returns CDR1 LGHNA and CDR2 YSLEER. Trimming stripped 0 bases from V and 0 bases from J, with 12 bases between. This CDR3 comprises 17 residues.

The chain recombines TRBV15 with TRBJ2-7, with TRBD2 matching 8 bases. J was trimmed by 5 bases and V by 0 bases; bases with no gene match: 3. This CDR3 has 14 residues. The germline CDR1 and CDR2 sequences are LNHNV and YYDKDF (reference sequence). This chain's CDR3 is CATSREVAGHEQYF. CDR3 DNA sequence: TGTGCCACCAGCAGAGAGGTAGCGGGACACGAGCAGTACTTC.

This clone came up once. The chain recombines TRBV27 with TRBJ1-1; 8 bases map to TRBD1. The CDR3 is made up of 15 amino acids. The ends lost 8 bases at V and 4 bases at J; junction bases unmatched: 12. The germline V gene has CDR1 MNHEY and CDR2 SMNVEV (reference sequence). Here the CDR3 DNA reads TGTGCCAGCCGACCTCAGGGGGCCCCCTTCACTGAAGCTTTCTTT. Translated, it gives CASRPQGAPFTEAFF.

CDR3 sequence reads: CASSYAGAETQYF. CDR3 sequence (DNA): TGTGCCAGCAGTTACGCGGGAGCAGAGACCCAGTACTTC. The chain has TRBV6-5 and TRBJ2-5; 7 positions agree with TRBD2. V lost 2 bases, J lost 4 bases, and 1 base stayed unmatched. From germline, CDR1 is MNHEY and CDR2 SVGAGI. There are 13 residues in the CDR3.